The present T cell receptor beta chain was sequenced within a study of shared clonotypes between healthy human individuals. Study observations and caveats: Approximately 4.6% of naive CD4 clonotypes were common to four donors.

Original processing methods: Quality scores were absent from the junction-only immunoSEQ sequences, so filtering differed. The protocol was immunoSEQ multiplex PCR, while the TCRdb copy is restricted to in-frame clones and leaves out a portion. The DNA gave D and trimming, while V, J and clone size come from that table. The sample yields about 2 million clones, approximately 95% seen once. Details on this clone: Its antigen remains unidentified.

As defined, naive CD8 cells were CD45RO-negative and positively selected for CCR7, with terminally differentiated effector memory CD45RA+ cells excluded. The CDR3 has 13 residues. CDR1 is SGHVS, CDR2 FQNEAQ, per germline. Deletions cut 4 bases from V and 7 bases from J, with 14 bases between. Input material: naive CD8+ T cells sorted from blood. V and J are TRBV7-8 and TRBJ2-7; the D is unclear. This TCR derives from a man aged 18 to 29 in good health. CDR3: CASSSRIVPEQYF. The CDR3 DNA reads as TGTGCCAGCAGCTCCCGAATAGTCCCTGAGCAGTACTTC.